One and the same sample provided the 19 T cell receptor beta chains below, sequenced in a study of blood T cell repertoires in COVID-19. Measured with immunoSEQ multiplex PCR; TCRdb has only the in-frame clones, and not every one. There are roughly 210,000 clones in the sample; about 88% occur only once, and around 1.6% lies in the top ten. Sequenced: peripheral blood. The receptors stem from a man in his 70s with acute or convalescent COVID-19.

The chain carries TRBV21-1 and TRBJ2-5; TRBD1, the D gene given by the table, was not confirmed from the DNA. TRBV21-1 is a pseudogene locus. The length of the CDR3 is 14 residues. The CDR3 loop reads CASSKTGDQETQYF. The CDR3 DNA is TGTGCCAGCAGCAAGACAGGGGACCAAGAGACCCAGTACTTC.

This chain links TRBV6-2 or TRBV6-3 with TRBJ2-5, with D possibly TRBD2 on 6 matching bases. V was cut by 5 bases and J by 0 bases, with 13 bases left in between. The length of the CDR3 is 15 residues. Germline V gene sequence: CDR1 MNHEY, CDR2 SVGEGT. CDR3 loop: CASSGGTENQETQYF. In DNA form, the CDR3 reads TGTGCCAGCAGTGGGGGGACGGAGAACCAAGAGACCCAGTACTTC.

The rearrangement uses TRBV20-1 and TRBJ2-4, with 8 bases fitting TRBD1. After removal of 3 bases from V and 11 bases from J, the junction contained 12 bases not matched to a gene. Germline V gene lookup returns CDR1 DFQATT and CDR2 SNEGSKA (reference sequence). There are 14 residues in the CDR3. CDR3 DNA sequence: TGCAGTGCTAGTGAGGTCCAGGGGGCTTGGGTTCAGTACTTC. Amino acids: CSASEVQGAWVQYF.

The chain couples TRBV2 to TRBJ1-3; D unresolved. The length of the CDR3 is 14 residues. V was pared by 4 bases and J by 0 bases, with 7 bases between. Germline values: CDR1 SNHLY, CDR2 FYNNEI. CDR3 DNA sequence: TGTGCCAGCAGTGTATCGAGCTCTGGAAACACCATATATTTT. It encodes CASSVSSSGNTIYF.

The chain uses TRBV11-2 and TRBJ2-1; weak D call: TRBD2 (5 bases). Germline V gene lookup returns CDR1 SGHAT and CDR2 FQNNGV. V shed 3 bases and J shed 0 bases, with 6 bases lying between them. CDR3 length: 14 amino acids. The CDR3 sequence is CASSFGSSYNEQFF. The DNA for the CDR3 is TGTGCCAGCAGCTTTGGGAGCTCCTACAATGAGCAGTTCTTC.

This chain uses TRBV9 with TRBJ2-3, with TRBD2 matching over 8 bases. V shed 4 bases and J 1 base; nucleotides not matched to a gene: 8. CDR1 is SGDLS and CDR2 is YYNGEE in the germline V gene. There are 16 residues in the CDR3. The CDR3 region is CASSLSGRGRTDTQYF. The DNA for the CDR3 is TGTGCCAGCAGCCTCAGCGGGAGAGGGCGCACAGATACGCAGTATTTT.

The rearrangement uses TRBV10-3 and TRBJ1-2, with D maybe TRBD1 (5 bases). The V and J ends lost 3 bases and 4 bases respectively, with 18 bases between them. The germline V gene has CDR1 ENHRY and CDR2 SYGVKD. The CDR3 covers 16 residues. CDR3 bases: TGTGCCATCAGTGACCTACCGGGGGAAGGCAGCTATGGCTACACCTTC. Translating gives CAISDLPGEGSYGYTF.

The CDR3 here is CASSESRGADGYTF. The CDR3 region has the DNA TGTGCCAGCAGTGAATCCAGGGGCGCGGATGGCTACACCTTC. V is TRBV2 and J is TRBJ1-2, with a weak D call TRBD1 (6 bases). V dropped 2 bases and J dropped 6 bases, with 13 bases sitting between them. The germline CDR1 and CDR2 sequences are SNHLY and FYNNEI. The CDR3 sequence is 14 residues long.

The chain has TRBV6-5 and TRBJ1-1; D remains ambiguous. The CDR3 has 15 amino acids. V lost 4 bases, J lost 2 bases, and 14 bases lay in between. Per the germline V gene, CDR1 is MNHEY and CDR2 is SVGAGI. In DNA, the CDR3 is TGTGCCAGCAGTTCCAACATTATATTAAACACTGAAGCTTTCTTT. It yields the protein CASSSNIILNTEAFF.

The rearrangement uses TRBV7-2 and TRBJ1-1; tentative D call: TRBD1 (5 bases). The CDR3 length is 13 residues. V was cut by 1 base and J by 6 bases, with 9 bases left in between. Germline V gene data show CDR1 as SGHTA and CDR2 as FQGNSA. Here the CDR3 DNA reads TGTGCCAGCAGCTTAGGGCAGGGCTCTGAAGCTTTCTTT. The encoded protein is CASSLGQGSEAFF.

The rearrangement uses TRBV28 and TRBJ2-3; no reliable D call. V shed 4 bases and J shed 2 bases, with 13 bases lying between them. Germline lookup yields CDR1 MDHEN and CDR2 SYDVKM. This CDR3 is built from 15 residues. The CDR3 spells CASSSPHRITDTQYF. Here the CDR3 DNA reads TGTGCCAGCAGTTCACCCCACAGAATCACAGATACGCAGTATTTT.

The J gene is TRBJ1-1, the V gene TRBV29-1, with unresolved D. Germline loops: CDR1 SQVTM, CDR2 ANQGSEA. This CDR3 comprises 14 residues. V gave up 3 bases and J gave up 5 bases, with 16 bases separating them. CDR3 protein: CSVEGREGRTEAFF. In nucleotides, the CDR3 is TGCAGCGTTGAGGGGAGAGAGGGTAGGACTGAAGCTTTCTTT.

This sequence joins TRBV5-4 and TRBJ1-1; D is perhaps TRBD1 (5 bases). Per germline, CDR1 SGHNT and CDR2 YYREEE (reference sequence). Deletions cut 0 bases from V and 5 bases from J, with 11 bases between. The CDR3 spans 14 residues. CDR3 DNA sequence: TGTGCCAGCAGCTTGGGGGCAGGGAGGACTGAAGCTTTCTTT. Protein: CASSLGAGRTEAFF.

This rearrangement joins TRBV18 to TRBJ2-5, with TRBD1 as a possible D gene (6 bases). CDR3 length equals 16 residues. V lost 3 bases, J lost 3 bases, and 17 bases lay in between. From germline, CDR1 is KGHSH and CDR2 LQKENI. The CDR3 region has the DNA TGTGCCAGCTCACCCGGACCCTCGAAGGGGGAAGAGACCCAGTACTTC. It is translated as CASSPGPSKGEETQYF.

This clone came up a few times. The chain has TRBV18 and TRBJ1-1; no clear D gene. The CDR3 sequence is 13 residues long. V gave up 3 bases and J gave up 0 bases, with 5 bases separating them. Germline values: CDR1 KGHSH, CDR2 LQKENI. The CDR3 DNA is TGTGCCAGCTCACCCGAGATGAACACTGAAGCTTTCTTT. Its protein is CASSPEMNTEAFF. The full variable domain, rest sourced from reference TRBV18 and TRBJ1-1, is NAGVMQNPRHLVRRRGQEARLRCSPMKGHSHVYWYRQLPEEGLKFMVYLQKENIIDESGMPKERFSAEFPKEGPSILRIQQVVRGDSAAYFCASSPEMNTEAFFGQGTRLTVV.

The chain employs TRBV28 and TRBJ2-1, with D possibly being TRBD1 (6 bases). Germline V gene data show CDR1 as MDHEN and CDR2 as SYDVKM. V lost 4 bases and J lost 4, with 17 bases in between. CDR3 length: 16 residues. The CDR3 loop is CASSSPSGQLYNEQFF. Here the CDR3 DNA reads TGTGCCAGCAGTTCCCCCTCCGGACAGCTATACAATGAGCAGTTCTTC. The full variable domain, with the rest looked up from reference TRBV28 and TRBJ2-1, is DVKVTQSSRYLVKRTGEKVFLECVQDMDHENMFWYRQDPGLGLRLIYFSYDVKMKEKGDIPEGYSVSREKKERFSLILESASTNQTSMYLCASSSPSGQLYNEQFFGPGTRLTVL.

This clone was seen a single time. V and J are TRBV5-1 and TRBJ1-5; perhaps TRBD1 as D (6 bases). Germline V gene sequence: CDR1 SGHRS, CDR2 YFSETQ. This CDR3 contains 14 residues. Between the trimmed V and J ends, which lost 4 bases and 3 bases, there was a span of 11 bases. This CDR3 is CASSQTGDNQPQHF. The CDR3 DNA reads as TGCGCCAGCAGCCAGACAGGAGACAATCAGCCCCAGCATTTT.

The V and J genes are TRBV7-2 and TRBJ2-1; D is unresolved. The ends were cut back, 0 bases at V and 0 bases at J, with 6 bases in the middle. Germline CDR1 SGHTA, CDR2 FQGNSA. The length of the CDR3 is 15 residues. This CDR3 reads CASSLAVSSYNEQFF. The CDR3 DNA reads TGTGCCAGCAGCTTAGCGGTTAGCTCCTACAATGAGCAGTTCTTC.

This clone was observed once. This chain links TRBV5-1 with TRBJ2-7; 7 nucleotides line up with TRBD1. In germline, CDR1 is SGHRS, CDR2 YFSETQ. The CDR3 extends over 15 amino acids. J gave up 3 bases and V 3 bases, and 9 bases lay outside the gene matches. DNA of the CDR3: TGCGCCAGCAGCTCGGGCTGGGGGACAGTCTACGAGCAGTACTTC. Protein sequence: CASSSGWGTVYEQYF.